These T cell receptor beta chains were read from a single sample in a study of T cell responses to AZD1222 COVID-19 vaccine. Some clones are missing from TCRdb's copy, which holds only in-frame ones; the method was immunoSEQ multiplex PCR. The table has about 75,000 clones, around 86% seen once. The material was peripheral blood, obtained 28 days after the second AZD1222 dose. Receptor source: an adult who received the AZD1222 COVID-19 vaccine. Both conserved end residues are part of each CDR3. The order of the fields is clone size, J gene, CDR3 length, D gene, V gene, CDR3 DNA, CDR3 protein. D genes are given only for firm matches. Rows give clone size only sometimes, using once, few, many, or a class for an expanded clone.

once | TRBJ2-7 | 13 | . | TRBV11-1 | TGTGCCAGCAGCTTAGGACTACTTTACGAGCAGTACTTC | CASSLGLLYEQYF
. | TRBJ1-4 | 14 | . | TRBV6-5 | TGTGCCAGTAGAGACGGGGGTACGGCTGAAAAACTGTTTTTT | CASRDGGTAEKLFF
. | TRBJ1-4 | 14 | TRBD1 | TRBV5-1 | TGCGCCAGCAGCACGACAGGGTTACGAGAAAAACTGTTTTTT | CASSTTGLREKLFF
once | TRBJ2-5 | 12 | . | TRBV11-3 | TGTGCCAGCAGCCACGGTGGGGAGACCCAGTACTTC | CASSHGGETQYF
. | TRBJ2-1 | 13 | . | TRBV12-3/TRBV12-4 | TGTGCCAGCAGTTTACTAGGTTACAATGAGCAGTTCTTC | CASSLLGYNEQFF
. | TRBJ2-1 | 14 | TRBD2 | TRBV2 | TGTGCCAGCAGTGATAGCGGGGGGCCGGGTGAGCAGTTCTTC | CASSDSGGPGEQFF
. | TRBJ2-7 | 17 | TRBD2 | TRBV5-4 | TGTGCCAGCAGCCCGGGTGGCGGGGGGGGAGTCTCCTACGAGCAGTACTTC | CASSPGGGGGVSYEQYF
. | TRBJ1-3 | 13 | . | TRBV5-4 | TGTGCCAGCAGCCACAGTTCCGGAAACACCATATATTTT | CASSHSSGNTIYF
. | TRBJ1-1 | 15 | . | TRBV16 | TGTGCCAGCAGCCAAGAAAGACTCGGGTACACTGAAGCTTTCTTT | CASSQERLGYTEAFF
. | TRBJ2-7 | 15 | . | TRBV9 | TGTGCCAGCAGCTTGCAGGGGACGGACGCCTACGAGCAGTACTTC | CASSLQGTDAYEQYF
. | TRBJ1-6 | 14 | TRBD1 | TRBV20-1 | TGCAGTGCTAGTAGTGACAGGGGGAGTTCACCCCTCCACTTT | CSASSDRGSSPLHF
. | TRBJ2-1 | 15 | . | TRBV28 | TGTGCCAGCAACTTAGGGGCAGGGATTTACAATGAGCAGTTCTTC | CASNLGAGIYNEQFF
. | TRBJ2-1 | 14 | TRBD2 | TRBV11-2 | TGTGCCAGCAGCAAAGCGGGGGGCGGGAATGAGCAGTTCTTC | CASSKAGGGNEQFF
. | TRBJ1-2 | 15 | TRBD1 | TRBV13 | TGTGCCAGCAGCTTAGGACAGGGGGCGCGGGACGGCTACACCTTC | CASSLGQGARDGYTF
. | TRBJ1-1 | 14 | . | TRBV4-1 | TGCGCCAGCAGCCAGCCCGGGGTCGACACTGAAGCTTTCTTT | CASSQPGVDTEAFF
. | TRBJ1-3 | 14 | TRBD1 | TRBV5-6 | TGTGCCAGCAGCAAGACAGGGGTTGGAAACACCATATATTTT | CASSKTGVGNTIYF
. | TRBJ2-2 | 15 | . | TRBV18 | TGTGCCAGCTCACCTAGAGGGACGAACACCGGGGAGCTGTTTTTT | CASSPRGTNTGELFF
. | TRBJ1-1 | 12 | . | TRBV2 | TGTGCCAGCAGTGATCGAGGGTATGAAGCTTTCTTT | CASSDRGYEAFF
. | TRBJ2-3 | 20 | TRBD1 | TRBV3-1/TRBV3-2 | TGTGCCAGCAGCCAATTTTACCCCCCCGGGACAGGGTTTTTTACGGATACGCAGTATTTT | CASSQFYPPGTGFFTDTQYF
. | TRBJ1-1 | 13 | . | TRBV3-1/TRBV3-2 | TGTGCCAGCAGCACTAGGGGGGGCACTGAAGCTTTCTTT | CASSTRGGTEAFF
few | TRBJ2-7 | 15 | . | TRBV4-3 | TGCGCCAGCAGCCAAACCCGGGCCCCAACCTACGAGCAGTACTTC | CASSQTRAPTYEQYF
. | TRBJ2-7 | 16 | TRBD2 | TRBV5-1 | TGCGCCAGCAGCGACGCTAGCGGGGGGGCCACCTACGAGCAGTACTTC | CASSDASGGATYEQYF
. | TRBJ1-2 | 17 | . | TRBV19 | TGTGCCAGTAGTATAGACACCTCCGTGGGGGGGCTCCATGGCTACACCTTC | CASSIDTSVGGLHGYTF
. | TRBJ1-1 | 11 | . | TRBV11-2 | TGTGCCAGCAGCCCCTCCACTGAAGCTTTCTTT | CASSPSTEAFF
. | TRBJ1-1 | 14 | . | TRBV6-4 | TGTGCCAGCAGTGCCTCGAGGAGCAACACTGAAGCTTTCTTT | CASSASRSNTEAFF
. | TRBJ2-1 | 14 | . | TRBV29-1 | TGCAGCGTTGAGCTAGTAGCAGACTACAATGAGCAGTTCTTC | CSVELVADYNEQFF
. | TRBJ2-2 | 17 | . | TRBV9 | TGTGCCAGCAGCGCGAGTTCCGGGACACCAAACACCGGGGAGCTGTTTTTT | CASSASSGTPNTGELFF
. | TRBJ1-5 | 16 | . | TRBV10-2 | TGCGCCAGCAGTGGGGGGCAGGGGACTAGCAATCAGCCCCAGCATTTT | CASSGGQGTSNQPQHF
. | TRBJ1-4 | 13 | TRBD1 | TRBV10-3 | TGTGCCATCAGAGGGACAGTCGATGAAAAACTGTTTTTT | CAIRGTVDEKLFF
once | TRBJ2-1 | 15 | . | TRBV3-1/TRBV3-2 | TGTGCCAGCAGCCAAGATCGGGTCAGCCACAATGAGCAGTTCTTC | CASSQDRVSHNEQFF
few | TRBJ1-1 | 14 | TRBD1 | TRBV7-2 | TGTGCCAGCAGACCGACAGGGGATGGCACTGAAGCTTTCTTT | CASRPTGDGTEAFF
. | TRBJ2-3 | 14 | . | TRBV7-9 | TGTGCCAGCAGCTTGGCCGCGGACACAGATACGCAGTATTTT | CASSLAADTDTQYF
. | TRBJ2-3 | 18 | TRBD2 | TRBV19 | TGTGCCAGTAGCTCGGTGTTCGGCGGTAGCGGGGTCTTAGATACGCAGTATTTT | CASSSVFGGSGVLDTQYF
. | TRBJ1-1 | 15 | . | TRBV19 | TGTGCCAGTAGCATCGAACCGGGGGGGGACACTGAAGCTTTCTTT | CASSIEPGGDTEAFF
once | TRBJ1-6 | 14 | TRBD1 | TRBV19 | TGTGCCAGTAGTATAATGGGGACAGTCTCACCCCTCCACTTT | CASSIMGTVSPLHF